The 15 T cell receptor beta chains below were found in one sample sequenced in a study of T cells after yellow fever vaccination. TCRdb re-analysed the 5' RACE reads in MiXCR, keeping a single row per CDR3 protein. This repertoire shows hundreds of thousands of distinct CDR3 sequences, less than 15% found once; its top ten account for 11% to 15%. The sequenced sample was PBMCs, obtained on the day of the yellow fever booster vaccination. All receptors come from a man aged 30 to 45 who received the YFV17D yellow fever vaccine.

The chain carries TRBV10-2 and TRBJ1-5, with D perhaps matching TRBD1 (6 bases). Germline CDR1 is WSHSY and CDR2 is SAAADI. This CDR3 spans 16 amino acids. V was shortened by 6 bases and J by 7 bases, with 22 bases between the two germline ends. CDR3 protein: CASSPGTTPGGQPQHF. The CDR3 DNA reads TGCGCCAGCAGCCCTGGGACAACTCCAGGCGGCCAGCCCCAGCATTTT.

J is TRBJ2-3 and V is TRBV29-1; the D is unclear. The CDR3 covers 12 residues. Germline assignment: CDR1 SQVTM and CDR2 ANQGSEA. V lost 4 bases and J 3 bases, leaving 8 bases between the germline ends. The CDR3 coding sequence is TGCAGCGTTGGGACGACTACAGATACGCAGTATTTT. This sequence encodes CSVGTTTDTQYF.

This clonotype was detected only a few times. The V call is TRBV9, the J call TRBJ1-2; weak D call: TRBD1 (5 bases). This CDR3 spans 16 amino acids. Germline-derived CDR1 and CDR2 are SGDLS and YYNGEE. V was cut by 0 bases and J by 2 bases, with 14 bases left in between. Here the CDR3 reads CASSVGGRRMNYGYTF. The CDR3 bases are TGTGCCAGCAGCGTAGGGGGACGGAGGATGAACTATGGCTACACCTTC.

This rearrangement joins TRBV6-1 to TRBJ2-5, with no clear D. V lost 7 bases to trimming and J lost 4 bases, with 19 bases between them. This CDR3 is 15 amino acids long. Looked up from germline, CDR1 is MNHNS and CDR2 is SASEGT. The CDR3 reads CASNKEHSRIETQYF. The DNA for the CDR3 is TGTGCCAGCAATAAGGAGCACTCGCGGATAGAGACCCAGTACTTC.

CDR3 sequence reads: CASTRSPGAYEQYF. The CDR3 region has the DNA TGCGCCAGCACGCGGAGTCCGGGGGCCTACGAGCAGTACTTC. This chain uses TRBV5-1 with TRBJ2-7; a weak D match, TRBD2 (6 bases). Germline values: CDR1 SGHRS, CDR2 YFSETQ. Trimming cost V 6 bases and J 2 bases, with 15 bases left between them. CDR3 size: 14 residues.

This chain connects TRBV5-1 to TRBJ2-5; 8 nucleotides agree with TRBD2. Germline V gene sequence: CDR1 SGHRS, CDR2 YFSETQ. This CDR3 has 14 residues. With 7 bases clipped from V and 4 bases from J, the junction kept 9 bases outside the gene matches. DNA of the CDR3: TGCGCCAGCGAGCCAGGACTAGCTCGAGAGACCCAGTACTTC. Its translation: CASEPGLARETQYF.

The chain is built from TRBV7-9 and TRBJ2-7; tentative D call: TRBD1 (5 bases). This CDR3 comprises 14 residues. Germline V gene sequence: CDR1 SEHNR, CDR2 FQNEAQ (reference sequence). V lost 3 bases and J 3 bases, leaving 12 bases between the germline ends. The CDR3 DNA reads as TGTGCCAGCAGCTTTACGCAGGGTAGCTACGAGCAGTACTTC. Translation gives CASSFTQGSYEQYF.

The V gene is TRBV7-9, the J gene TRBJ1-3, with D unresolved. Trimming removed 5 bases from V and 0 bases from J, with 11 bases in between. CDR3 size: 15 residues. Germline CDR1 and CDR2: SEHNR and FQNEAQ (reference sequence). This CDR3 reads CASSLGSDSGNTIYF. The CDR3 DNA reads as TGTGCCAGCAGCCTAGGGAGCGACTCTGGAAACACCATATATTTT.

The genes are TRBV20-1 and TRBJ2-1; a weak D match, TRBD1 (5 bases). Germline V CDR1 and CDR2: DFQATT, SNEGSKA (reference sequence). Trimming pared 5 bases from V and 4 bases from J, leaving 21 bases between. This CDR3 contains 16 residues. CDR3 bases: TGCAGTGCTGTAAGGAGACCTACTAAGGGGTACAATGAGCAGTTCTTC. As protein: CSAVRRPTKGYNEQFF.

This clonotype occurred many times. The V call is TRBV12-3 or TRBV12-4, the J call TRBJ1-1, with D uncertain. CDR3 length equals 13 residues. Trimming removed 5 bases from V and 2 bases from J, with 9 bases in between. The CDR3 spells CASSHGGNTEAFF. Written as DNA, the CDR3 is TGTGCCAGCAGTCATGGTGGAAACACTGAAGCTTTCTTT.

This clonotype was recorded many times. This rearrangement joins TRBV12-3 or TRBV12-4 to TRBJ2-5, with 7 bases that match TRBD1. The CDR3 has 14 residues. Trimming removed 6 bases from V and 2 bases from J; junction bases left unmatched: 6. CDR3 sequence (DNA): TGTGCCAGCAGCTACGGGACAGCACAAGAGACCCAGTACTTC. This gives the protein CASSYGTAQETQYF.

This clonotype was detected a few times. The CDR3 nucleotides read TGTGCCAGCAGCCACGGAGGTGGCGACGGCTACACCTTC. Translation: CASSHGGGDGYTF. This chain joins TRBV25-1 and TRBJ1-2; D call uncertain. Germline values: CDR1 MGHDK, CDR2 SYGVNS. V was pared by 6 bases and J by 8 bases, with 16 bases between. This CDR3 has 13 amino acids.

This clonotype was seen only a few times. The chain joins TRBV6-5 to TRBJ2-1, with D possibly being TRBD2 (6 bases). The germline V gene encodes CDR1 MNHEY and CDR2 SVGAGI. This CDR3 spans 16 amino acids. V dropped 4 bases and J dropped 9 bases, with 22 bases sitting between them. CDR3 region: CASSSGGRRRAFEQFF. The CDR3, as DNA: TGTGCCAGCAGTTCCGGGGGTCGTAGGAGGGCTTTTGAGCAGTTCTTC.

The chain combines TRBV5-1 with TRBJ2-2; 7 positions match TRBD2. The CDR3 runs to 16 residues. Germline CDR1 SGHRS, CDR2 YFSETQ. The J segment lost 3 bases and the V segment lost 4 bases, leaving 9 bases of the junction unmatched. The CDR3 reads CASSPTGLGDTGELFF. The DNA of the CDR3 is TGCGCCAGCAGCCCTACCGGACTAGGAGACACCGGGGAGCTGTTTTTT.

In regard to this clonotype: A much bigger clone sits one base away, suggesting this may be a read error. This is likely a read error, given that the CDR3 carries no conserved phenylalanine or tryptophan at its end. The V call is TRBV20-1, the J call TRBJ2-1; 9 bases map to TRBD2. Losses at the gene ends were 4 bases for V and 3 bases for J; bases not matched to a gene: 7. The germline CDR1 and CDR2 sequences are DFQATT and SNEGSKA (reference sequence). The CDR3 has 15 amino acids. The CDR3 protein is CSAKRSGSSYNEQFL. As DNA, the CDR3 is TGCAGTGCTAAACGTAGCGGGAGCAGCTACAATGAGCAGTTCTTA.